The next 27 T cell receptor beta chains were all read from a single sample in a study of shared clonotypes between healthy human individuals. Profiled with immunoSEQ multiplex PCR; TCRdb holds only in-frame clones, not every one. The table lists more than 850,000 clones, around three quarters of them singletons. What was sequenced was memory CD4+ T cells from PBMCs. Subset meaning: CD45RA-negative fraction. These receptors were obtained from a man aged 18-30 years in good health. Some clones in this sample may be carry-over from other donors' samples.

This chain links TRBV7-9 with TRBJ2-1; D is unclear. The CDR3 sequence is 15 residues long. Trimming took off 5 bases at V and 6 bases at J, with 17 bases between the two ends. Germline-derived CDR1 and CDR2 are SEHNR and FQNEAQ (reference sequence). The CDR3 DNA reads as TGTGCCAGCAGCCCCCGGAGTTCACCCCTCAATGAGCAGTTCTTC. The encoded protein is CASSPRSSPLNEQFF.

This clone was recorded only once. CDR3: CASSSTHQGFTGELFF. DNA for the CDR3: TGTGCCAGCAGTTCAACCCATCAGGGTTTCACCGGGGAGCTGTTTTTT. The chain couples TRBV27 to TRBJ2-2; TRBD1 is a possible D gene (5 bases). V lost 4 bases, J lost 4 bases, and 16 bases lay in between. Looked up from germline, CDR1 is MNHEY and CDR2 is SMNVEV (reference sequence). CDR3 length: 16 residues.

The rearrangement joins TRBV5-6 to TRBJ2-1, with unresolved D. This CDR3 is built from 16 residues. The germline CDR1 and CDR2 sequences are SGHDT and YYEEEE. V lost 0 bases, J lost 3 bases, and 13 bases lay in between. The CDR3 coding sequence is TGTGCCAGCAGCTTGGATGGGGTGACAATCTACAATGAGCAGTTCTTC. As protein: CASSLDGVTIYNEQFF. Looking up the rest from reference TRBV5-6 and TRBJ2-1 gives the full variable domain: DAGVTQSPTHLIKTRGQQVTLRCSPKSGHDTVSWYQQALGQGPQFIFQYYEEEERQRGNFPDRFSGHQFPNYSSELNVNALLLGDSALYLCASSLDGVTIYNEQFFGPGTRLTVL.

The rearrangement uses TRBV9 and TRBJ2-3, with D perhaps matching TRBD2 (6 bases). CDR1 and CDR2 from the germline V gene are SGDLS and YYNGEE. The CDR3 totals 15 residues. Trimming removed 2 bases at V and 2 bases at J, with 12 bases between. The CDR3 loop is CASSVSGLITDTQYF. The CDR3 DNA is TGTGCCAGCAGCGTGAGCGGGCTCATCACAGATACGCAGTATTTT.

The chain links TRBV2 to TRBJ2-3; TRBD2 matches at 11 bases. The CDR3 extends over 15 amino acids. The V gene end was trimmed by 7 bases and the J gene end by 3 bases; junction bases not matched to a gene: 6. Germline assignment: CDR1 SNHLY and CDR2 FYNNEI. The CDR3 loop is CASNQLAGGTDTQYF. The DNA of the CDR3 is TGTGCCAGCAACCAATTAGCGGGGGGGACAGATACGCAGTATTTT. The entire variable domain, with the rest obtained from reference TRBV2 and TRBJ2-3, is as follows: EPEVTQTPSHQVTQMGQEVILRCVPISNHLYFYWYRQILGQKVEFLVSFYNNEISEKSEIFDDQFSVERPDGSNFTLKIRSTKLEDSAMYFCASNQLAGGTDTQYFGPGTRLTVL.

This clone appeared once. The chain combines TRBV19 with TRBJ2-1; 8 nucleotides align to TRBD2. The CDR3 is made up of 14 amino acids. The trim removed 6 bases at V and 5 bases at J, leaving 6 bases unmatched. Per germline, CDR1 LNHDA and CDR2 SQIVND (reference sequence). The CDR3, as DNA: TGTGCCAGTAGGGCATTAGCGGGGCACAATGAGCAGTTCTTC. Protein: CASRALAGHNEQFF.

This rearrangement joins TRBV28 to TRBJ1-1; the D gene is possibly TRBD1 (6 bases). This CDR3 region has 15 residues. Germline CDR1 MDHEN, CDR2 SYDVKM. Trimming cost V 2 bases and J 5 bases, with 15 bases left between them. CDR3 DNA: TGTGCCAGCAGTTTACCTCAGGGGACGGGTACTGAAGCTTTCTTT. This sequence encodes CASSLPQGTGTEAFF.

This clone was counted once. V usage is TRBV27 and J usage is TRBJ2-3, with 8 bases that match TRBD1. After removal of 1 base from V and 6 bases from J, the junction contained 6 bases not matched to a gene. Germline V lookup: CDR1 MNHEY, CDR2 SMNVEV (reference sequence). The CDR3 runs to 15 residues. The CDR3 DNA reads TGTGCCAGCAGTTTATTTCAGGGGGCTTTGGATACGCAGTATTTT. Residues: CASSLFQGALDTQYF.

This clone was detected once. A far larger clone lies a single base away; this is likely a read error. The chain links TRBV7-3 to TRBJ2-7; 8 nucleotides agree with TRBD2. The germline CDR1 and CDR2 sequences are SGHTA and FQGTGA. V was clipped by 3 bases and J by 5 bases; unmatched bases: 3. This CDR3 contains 13 residues. In nucleotides, the CDR3 is TGTGCCAGCAGCTTTCGGGGGGGCCACGAGCAGTACTTC. Residues: CASSFRGGHEQYF.

In its sample, this clone was seen once. V gene TRBV5-8 combines with J gene TRBJ2-7; D unresolved. V lost 4 bases and J lost 5, with 7 bases in between. CDR1 and CDR2 (germline): SGHTS, YDEGEE. The CDR3 extends over 11 amino acids. The chain's CDR3 is CASSPRHEQYF. Written as DNA, the CDR3 is TGTGCCAGCAGCCCGCGCCACGAGCAGTACTTC.

The chain combines TRBV7-3 with TRBJ2-1, with 10 bases lining up with TRBD2. CDR3 length: 15 residues. Germline CDR1 and CDR2: SGHTA and FQGTGA. V dropped 4 bases and J dropped 6; count of bases not matched to a gene: 6. The CDR3 region is CASSSPSGSINEQFF. The CDR3 region has the DNA TGTGCCAGCAGCTCCCCTAGCGGGAGCATCAATGAGCAGTTCTTC.

The V call is TRBV2, the J call TRBJ2-2; D remains unclear. Germline V lookup: CDR1 SNHLY, CDR2 FYNNEI. The ends were cut back, 7 bases at V and 1 base at J, with 4 bases in the middle. The CDR3 has 12 amino acids. CDR3 DNA sequence: TGTGCCAGCACGGAGAACACCGGGGAGCTGTTTTTT. This sequence encodes CASTENTGELFF.

This clone came up a few times. This rearrangement joins TRBV9 to TRBJ1-2; D may be TRBD1 (5 bases). V was trimmed by 0 bases and J by 8 bases, leaving 11 bases between them. There are 13 residues in the CDR3. Germline V gives CDR1 SGDLS, CDR2 YYNGEE. In nucleotides, the CDR3 is TGTGCCAGCAGCGTAGGACAGTCTTGGGGCTACACCTTC. Amino acids: CASSVGQSWGYTF.

V usage is TRBV18 and J usage is TRBJ2-3; 7 nucleotides line up with TRBD2. CDR1 is KGHSH, CDR2 LQKENI, per germline. Unmatched junction bases numbered 7, after V lost 3 bases and J lost 4 bases. This CDR3 comprises 15 residues. DNA of the CDR3: TGTGCCAGCTCACCTTCCGGGCTAGCGGCAGATACGCAGTATTTT. Protein sequence: CASSPSGLAADTQYF.

CDR3 loop: CAWDRDSYEQYF. In DNA form, the CDR3 reads TGTGCCTGGGACAGGGACTCCTACGAGCAGTACTTC. V usage is TRBV30 and J usage is TRBJ2-7; 7 bases match TRBD1. Germline values: CDR1 GTSNPN, CDR2 SVGIG (reference sequence). This CDR3 has 12 residues. The trim removed 5 bases at V and 0 bases at J, leaving 1 base unmatched.

This clone has just one count. The chain couples TRBV4-3 to TRBJ2-7; 7 bases are shared with TRBD1. J lost 2 bases, V lost 4 bases, and 5 bases had no gene match. CDR3 size: 14 residues. CDR1 and CDR2 (germline): LGHNA, YSLEER. The CDR3 sequence is CASSRGQSAYEQYF. The CDR3 region has the DNA TGCGCCAGCAGCCGGGGACAGAGCGCCTACGAGCAGTACTTC.

The chain links TRBV5-6 to TRBJ1-3; D ambiguous. The V gene lost 0 bases and the J gene lost 4 bases, with 5 bases spanning the gap. The CDR3 has 13 amino acids. Germline V gene sequence: CDR1 SGHDT, CDR2 YYEEEE. The CDR3 nucleotides are TGTGCCAGCAGCTTGGTTTCCGGAAACACCATATATTTT. As protein: CASSLVSGNTIYF.

This chain links TRBV4-1 with TRBJ2-7, with 10 bases aligning to TRBD2. Germline V gives CDR1 MGHRA, CDR2 YSYEKL. The ends lost 3 bases at V and 4 bases at J; junction bases unmatched: 18. This CDR3 spans 19 amino acids. CDR3 region: CASSHPQGHGLAGVYEQYF. Here the CDR3 DNA reads TGCGCCAGCAGCCACCCGCAGGGCCATGGGCTAGCGGGAGTGTACGAGCAGTACTTC.

The rearrangement joins TRBV12-1 to TRBJ1-5; the D call of TRBD1 is as the table states it, not checked on the DNA. TRBV12-1 is a listed pseudogene. The CDR3 consists of 15 residues. The CDR3 protein is CASSPGKGASQPQHF. The CDR3 nucleotides read TGTGCCAGCAGCCCAGGGAAGGGGGCGAGTCAGCCCCAGCATTTT.

This clone occurred a few times. J is TRBJ2-2 and V is TRBV28; D not resolved. V shed 5 bases and J shed 1 base, with 5 bases lying between them. The CDR3 runs to 13 residues. CDR1 and CDR2 (germline): MDHEN, SYDVKM. This CDR3 reads CASSSLNTGELFF. The DNA of the CDR3 is TGTGCCAGCAGTAGCCTGAACACCGGGGAGCTGTTTTTT.

The rearrangement joins TRBV2 to TRBJ1-3, with D tentatively TRBD1 (5 bases). Trimming removed 3 bases at V and 1 base at J, with 10 bases between. The V gene's germline CDR1 is SNHLY and CDR2 FYNNEI. The CDR3 length is 15 residues. CDR3 coding DNA: TGTGCCAGCAGTGACAGGGCCGCTTCTGGAAACACCATATATTTT. This encodes CASSDRAASGNTIYF.

The chain has TRBV4-2 and TRBJ1-1, with 7 positions matching TRBD1. CDR3 length equals 15 residues. The junction had 13 bases not matched to a gene; V was cut back by 7 bases and J by 5 bases. The germline V gene has CDR1 LGHNA and CDR2 YNFKEQ. The CDR3 coding sequence is TGTGCCAGCACCACATCCAGACAGGGCGGAACTGAAGCTTTCTTT. As protein: CASTTSRQGGTEAFF.

This chain links TRBV7-6 with TRBJ2-5, with D possibly TRBD2 on 5 matching bases. Germline V gives CDR1 SGHVS, CDR2 FNYEAQ. The V end lost 4 bases, the J end lost 5 bases, and 20 bases lay between the germline ends. This CDR3 has 16 amino acids. The CDR3 here is CASSSPEGSLWETQYF. CDR3 bases: TGTGCCAGCAGCTCCCCAGAGGGAAGCCTATGGGAGACCCAGTACTTC.

This sequence joins TRBV7-9 and TRBJ1-1; possible D gene TRBD1, 6 bases. The CDR3 consists of 13 residues. Germline V gene lookup returns CDR1 SEHNR and CDR2 FQNEAQ (reference sequence). Trimming removed 5 bases at V and 1 base at J, with 8 bases between. CDR3 bases: TGTGCCAGCAGCACGACAGGGAACACTGAAGCTTTCTTT. It yields the protein CASSTTGNTEAFF.

This clone was observed once. The chain combines TRBV5-4 with TRBJ2-7; 9 nucleotides line up with TRBD2. Germline CDR1 reads SGHNT; CDR2 reads YYREEE (reference sequence). The J segment lost 7 bases and the V segment lost 0 bases, leaving 5 bases of the junction unmatched. The CDR3 has 14 residues. CDR3 protein: CASSLGASGNEQYF. DNA for the CDR3: TGTGCCAGCAGCTTGGGGGCTAGCGGGAATGAGCAGTACTTC.

This clone was observed once. The chain combines TRBV19 with TRBJ2-5; TRBD2 matches 7 bases. Germline loops: CDR1 LNHDA, CDR2 SQIVND (reference sequence). The V segment lost 3 bases and the J segment 5 bases; nucleotides outside the gene matches: 6. CDR3 length: 14 residues. CDR3 sequence: CASSISGGAETQYF. As DNA, the CDR3 is TGTGCCAGTAGTATTTCGGGGGGTGCGGAGACCCAGTACTTC.

The chain uses TRBV11-2 and TRBJ2-1, with D possibly TRBD1 on 5 matching bases. Germline V gene sequence: CDR1 SGHAT, CDR2 FQNNGV. The V end was cut by 5 bases, the J end by 0 bases, with 14 bases between. This CDR3 contains 16 residues. CDR3: CASSHRSDSSYNEQFF. The DNA for the CDR3 is TGTGCCAGCAGCCACCGGAGCGACAGCTCCTACAATGAGCAGTTCTTC.